The clone carrying this T cell receptor beta chain was seen many times. Its matching antigen is unknown. CDR1 and CDR2 (germline): MDHEN, SYDVKM. The length of the CDR3 is 16 residues. The V segment lost 3 bases and the J segment 10 bases; nucleotides outside the gene matches: 12. These data are taken from a study of T-cell reconstitution after alpha-beta-depleted transplantation in children. General study findings and limits: Fresh T-cell production supplied most of the T-cell counts and diversity seen one year after transplant. Expanded graft clones numbering several hundred reportedly gave rise to alpha-beta T cells about two months after transplant.

Preparation of the TCRbeta library involved a method that used unique molecular identifiers. TCRdb reanalysed the PCR reads using MiXCR and keeps one entry per CDR3 protein. The sample contains 200,000 to 250,000 distinct CDR3 sequences, 7% to 9% of which appear only once. V and J are TRBV28 and TRBJ1-6; 7 bases match TRBD1. The sample was PBMCs, mostly from graft donor cells, taken 360 days after TCRalphabeta/CD19-depleted stem cell transplant. This receptor was identified in a male patient between 2 and 10 years old who had a stem cell transplant for acute myeloid leukemia, so the T cells may come from the graft donor. CDR3 amino acids: CASSFLGGALGSPLHF. CDR3 DNA sequence: TGTGCCAGCAGTTTCCTAGGGGGCGCTTTGGGGTCACCCCTCCACTTT. Full variable domain (outside the CDR3, taken from reference TRBV28 and TRBJ1-6): DVKVTQSSRYLVKRTGEKVFLECVQDMDHENMFWYRQDPGLGLRLIYFSYDVKMKEKGDIPEGYSVSREKKERFSLILESASTNQTSMYLCASSFLGGALGSPLHFGNGTRLTVT.